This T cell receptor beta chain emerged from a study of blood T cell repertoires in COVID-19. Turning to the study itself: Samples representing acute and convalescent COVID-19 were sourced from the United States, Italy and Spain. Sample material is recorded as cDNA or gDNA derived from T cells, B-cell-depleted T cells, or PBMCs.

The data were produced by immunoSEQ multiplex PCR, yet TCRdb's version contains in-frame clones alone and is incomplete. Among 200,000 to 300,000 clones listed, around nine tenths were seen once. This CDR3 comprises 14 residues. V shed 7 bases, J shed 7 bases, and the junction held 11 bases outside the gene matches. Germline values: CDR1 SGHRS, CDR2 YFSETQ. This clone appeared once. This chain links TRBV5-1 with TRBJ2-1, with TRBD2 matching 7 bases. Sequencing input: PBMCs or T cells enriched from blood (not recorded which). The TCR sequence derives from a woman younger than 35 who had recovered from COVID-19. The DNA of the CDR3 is TGCGCCAGCTGTGAGGGCGGGAGACGGAATGAGCAGTTCTTC. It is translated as CASCEGGRRNEQFF.